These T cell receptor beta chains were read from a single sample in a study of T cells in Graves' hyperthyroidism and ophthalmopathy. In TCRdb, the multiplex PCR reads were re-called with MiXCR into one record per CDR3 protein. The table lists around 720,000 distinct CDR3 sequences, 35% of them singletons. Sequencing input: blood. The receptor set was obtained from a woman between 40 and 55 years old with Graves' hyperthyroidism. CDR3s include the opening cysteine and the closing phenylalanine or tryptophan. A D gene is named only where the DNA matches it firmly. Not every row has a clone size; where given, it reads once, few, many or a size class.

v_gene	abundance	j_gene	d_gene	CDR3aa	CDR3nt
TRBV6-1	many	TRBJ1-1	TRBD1	CASLGQGLGTEAFF	TGTGCCAGTCTTGGACAGGGGCTAGGCACTGAAGCTTTCTTT
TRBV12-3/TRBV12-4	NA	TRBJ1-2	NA	CASSPLQPYGYTF	TGTGCCAGCTCACCACTCCAGCCCTATGGCTACACCTTC
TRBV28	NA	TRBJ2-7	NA	CASSIRDYEQYF	TGTGCCAGCAGTATCCGGGACTACGAGCAGTACTTC
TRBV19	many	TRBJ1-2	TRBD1	CASSPGTGGAGYGYTF	TGTGCCAGTAGCCCCGGGACAGGGGGCGCTGGCTATGGCTACACCTTC
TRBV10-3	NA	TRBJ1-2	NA	CAITKGLGGYTF	TGTGCCATCACGAAGGGGCTCGGGGGCTACACCTTC
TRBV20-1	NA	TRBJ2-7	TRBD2	CSASESPGLAGGSYEQYF	TGCAGTGCTAGCGAATCGCCGGGACTAGCGGGAGGGTCGTACGAGCAGTACTTC
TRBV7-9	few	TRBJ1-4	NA	CASTPPLEKLFF	TGTGCCAGCACCCCTCCCCTGGAAAAACTGTTTTTT
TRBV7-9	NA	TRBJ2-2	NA	CASSRGGPHTGELFF	TGTGCCAGCAGCCGTGGGGGGCCACACACCGGGGAGCTGTTTTTT
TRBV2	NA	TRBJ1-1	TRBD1	CASSLRGQYAEAFF	TGTGCCAGCAGTTTAAGGGGACAGTATGCTGAAGCTTTCTTT
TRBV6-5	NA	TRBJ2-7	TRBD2	CAMAAGLAGGSRNEQYF	TGTGCCATGGCGGCGGGGTTAGCGGGAGGGAGTAGGAACGAGCAGTACTTC
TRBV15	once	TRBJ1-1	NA	CVTSRDLVSTEAFF	TGTGTCACCAGCAGAGATCTGGTGAGCACTGAAGCTTTCTTT
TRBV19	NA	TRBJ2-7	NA	CAGSRRRSSYEQYF	TGTGCCGGCAGTCGTCGAAGGAGCTCCTACGAGCAGTACTTC
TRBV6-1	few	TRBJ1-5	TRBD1	CASSGQPDRPQHF	TGTGCCAGCTCGGGACAGCCTGACCGGCCCCAGCATTTT
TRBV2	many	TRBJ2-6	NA	CARRTVTGANVLTF	TGTGCCAGAAGAACAGTAACTGGGGCCAACGTCCTGACTTTC
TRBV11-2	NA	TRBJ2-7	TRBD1	CASSSTGGWNEQYF	TGTGCCAGCAGCTCGACAGGGGGCTGGAACGAGCAGTACTTC
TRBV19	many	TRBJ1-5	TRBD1	CASGTGAGGDSNQPQHF	TGTGCCAGTGGAACCGGGGCAGGGGGTGATAGCAATCAGCCCCAGCATTTT
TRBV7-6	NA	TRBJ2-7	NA	CASSLESQTEQYF	TGTGCCAGCAGCTTAGAGTCCCAGACCGAGCAGTACTTC
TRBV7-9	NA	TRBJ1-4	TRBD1	CASRGGQASRFATNEKLFF	TGTGCCAGCAGAGGGGGACAGGCGAGCCGCTTTGCAACTAATGAAAAACTGTTTTTT
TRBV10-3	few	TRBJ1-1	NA	CAISDLEMNTEAFF	TGTGCCATCAGTGATTTAGAGATGAACACTGAAGCTTTCTTT
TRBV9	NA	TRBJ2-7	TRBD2	CASSFGGVLDEQYF	TGTGCCAGCAGCTTCGGGGGGGTTTTGGACGAGCAGTACTTC
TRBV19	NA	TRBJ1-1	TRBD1	CASSIQGANAFF	TGTGCCAGTAGTATACAGGGGGCGAATGCTTTCTTT
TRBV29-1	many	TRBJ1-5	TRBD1	CSVGETGGYQPQHF	TGCAGCGTTGGGGAGACAGGGGGTTATCAGCCCCAGCATTTT
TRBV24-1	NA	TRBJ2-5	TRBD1	CATSETGGVRQTQYF	TGTGCCACCAGTGAGACAGGGGGGGTTCGACAGACCCAGTACTTC
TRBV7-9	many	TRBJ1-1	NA	CASSLGFTEAFF	TGTGCCAGCAGCTTGGGGTTCACTGAAGCTTTCTTT
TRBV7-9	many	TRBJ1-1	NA	CASSLGCSAHEAFF	TGTGCCAGCAGCTTAGGTTGCAGTGCCCATGAAGCTTTCTTT
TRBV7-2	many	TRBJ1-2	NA	CASSRDFYGYTF	TGTGCCAGCAGCCGGGACTTCTATGGCTACACCTTC
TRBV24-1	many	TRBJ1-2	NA	CATSETRRDSTYGYTF	TGTGCCACCAGTGAAACCCGGCGGGACTCTACTTATGGCTACACCTTC
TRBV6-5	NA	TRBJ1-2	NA	CASSRQVGDGYTF	TGTGCCAGCAGCCGACAGGTCGGTGATGGCTACACCTTC
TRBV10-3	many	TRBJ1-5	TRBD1	CAISGTGQGNQPQHF	TGTGCCATCAGTGGAACCGGACAGGGCAATCAGCCCCAGCATTTT
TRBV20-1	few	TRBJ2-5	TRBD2	CSLAGGVLAETQYF	TGCAGCCTAGCGGGGGGGGTCCTAGCGGAGACCCAGTACTTC
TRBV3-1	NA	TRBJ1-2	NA	CASSLGAVGGGYTF	TGTGCCAGCAGCCTGGGGGCGGTCGGCGGCGGCTACACCTTC
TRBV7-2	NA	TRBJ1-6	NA	CASSPGLSWGSPLHF	TGTGCCAGCAGTCCCGGCCTCTCTTGGGGTTCACCCCTCCACTTT
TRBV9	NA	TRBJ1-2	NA	CASSVAGVPQGYTF	TGTGCCAGCAGCGTAGCGGGGGTTCCTCAAGGCTACACCTTC
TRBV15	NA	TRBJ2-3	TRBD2	CATSPGGFADTQYF	TGTGCCACCAGCCCGGGGGGTTTCGCAGATACGCAGTATTTT
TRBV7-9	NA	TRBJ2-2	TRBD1	CTCRRDRVMNTGELFF	TGTACCTGCAGGCGCGACAGGGTTATGAACACCGGGGAGCTGTTTTTT
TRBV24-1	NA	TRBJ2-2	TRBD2	CATSDLGPGGSTGELFF	TGTGCCACCAGTGATTTAGGCCCGGGAGGAAGCACCGGGGAGCTGTTTTTT
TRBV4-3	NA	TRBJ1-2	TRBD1	CASSQEGLWQGGGGYTF	TGCGCCAGCAGCCAAGAGGGATTGTGGCAGGGGGGCGGTGGCTACACCTTC
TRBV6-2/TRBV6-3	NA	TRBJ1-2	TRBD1	CASTDPHRGPLYGHTF	TGTGCCAGCACCGACCCCCACAGGGGCCCTCTATATGGCCACACCTTC
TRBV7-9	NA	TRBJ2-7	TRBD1	CASSLEGQGTGEQYF	TGTGCCAGCAGCTTAGAGGGACAGGGCACCGGGGAGCAGTACTTC
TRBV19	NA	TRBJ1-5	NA	CASRGGEEPQHF	TGTGCCAGTAGGGGAGGGGAGGAGCCCCAGCATTTT
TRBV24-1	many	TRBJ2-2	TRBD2	CATSPPSGRSNTGELFF	TGTGCCACCAGTCCCCCCAGCGGGAGGTCGAACACCGGGGAGCTGTTTTTT
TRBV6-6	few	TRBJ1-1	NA	CASSYRADNEAFF	TGTGCCAGCAGTTATAGGGCTGACAATGAAGCTTTCTTT
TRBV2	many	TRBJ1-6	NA	CASSPTTGRSPLHF	TGTGCCAGCAGCCCTACGACAGGTCGTTCACCCCTCCACTTT
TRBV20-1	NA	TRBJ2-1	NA	CSATRQGGPNEQFF	TGCAGTGCTACAAGACAGGGAGGTCCCAATGAGCAGTTCTTC
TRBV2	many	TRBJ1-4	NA	CASSIQGRGFF	TGTGCCAGCAGTATACAGGGACGAGGGTTTTTT
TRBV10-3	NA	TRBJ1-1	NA	CAIQQDTEAFF	TGTGCCATTCAACAGGACACTGAAGCTTTCTTT
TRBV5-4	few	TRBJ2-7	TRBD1	CASSSLGTGVNEQYF	TGTGCCAGCAGTTCCCTCGGGACAGGGGTTAACGAGCAGTACTTC
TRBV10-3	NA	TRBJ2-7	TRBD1	CANRSPGQDPYEQYF	TGTGCCAACAGGTCCCCGGGACAGGATCCCTACGAGCAGTACTTC
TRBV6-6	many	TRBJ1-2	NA	CASMGYHGYTF	TGTGCCAGCATGGGTTACCATGGCTACACCTTC
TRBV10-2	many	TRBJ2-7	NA	CASSGGAAEQYF	TGCGCCAGCAGTGGAGGAGCGGCCGAGCAGTACTTC
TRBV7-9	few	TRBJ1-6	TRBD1	CASSLVRQGRTYNSPLHF	TGTGCCAGCAGCTTAGTCCGACAGGGAAGGACCTATAATTCACCCCTCCACTTT
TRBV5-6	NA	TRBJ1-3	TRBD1	CASSLEETGITIYF	TGTGCCAGCAGCTTGGAAGAGACAGGGATTACCATATATTTT
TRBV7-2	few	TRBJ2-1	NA	CASSSTVYNEQFF	TGTGCCAGCAGCTCGACCGTATACAATGAGCAGTTCTTC
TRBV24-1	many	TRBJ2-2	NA	CATSDFPPNTGELFF	TGTGCCACCAGTGATTTCCCCCCTAACACCGGGGAGCTGTTTTTT
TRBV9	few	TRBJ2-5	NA	CASSTLGETQYF	TGTGCCAGCAGCACCCTGGGTGAGACCCAGTACTTC
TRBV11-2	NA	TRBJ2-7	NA	CASSSISRVYEQYF	TGTGCCAGCAGCTCAATATCGCGAGTCTACGAGCAGTACTTC
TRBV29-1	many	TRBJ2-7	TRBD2	CSVKSGEVNEQYF	TGCAGCGTAAAGAGCGGGGAGGTCAACGAGCAGTACTTC
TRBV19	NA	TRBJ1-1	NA	CASSSSAPMSTEAFF	TGTGCCAGTAGTAGTTCAGCACCCATGAGCACTGAAGCTTTCTTT